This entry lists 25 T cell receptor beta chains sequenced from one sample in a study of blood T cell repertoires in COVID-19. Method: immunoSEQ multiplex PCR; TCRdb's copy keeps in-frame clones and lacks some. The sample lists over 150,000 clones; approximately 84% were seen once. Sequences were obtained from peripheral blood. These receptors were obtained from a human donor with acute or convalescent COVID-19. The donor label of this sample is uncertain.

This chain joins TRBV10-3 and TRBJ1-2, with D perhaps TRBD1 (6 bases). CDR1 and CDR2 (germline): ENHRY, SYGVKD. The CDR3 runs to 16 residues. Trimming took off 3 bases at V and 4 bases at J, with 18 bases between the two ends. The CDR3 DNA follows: TGTGCCATCAGTGACCCGGAGGGGGGGGCGGGCTATGGCTACACCTTC. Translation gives CAISDPEGGAGYGYTF.

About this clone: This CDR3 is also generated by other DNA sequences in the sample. In nucleotides, the CDR3 is TGCGCCAGCAGCTTGGCGGGGGGAGACTATGGCTACACCTTC. It translates to CASSLAGGDYGYTF. The chain employs TRBV5-1 and TRBJ1-2, with a possible D match to TRBD1 (5 bases). The CDR3 totals 14 residues. The germline gives CDR1 SGHRS, CDR2 YFSETQ. V was shortened by 0 bases and J by 3 bases, with 9 bases between the two germline ends.

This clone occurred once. The CDR3 spells CASSSVRGTGELFF. In DNA, the CDR3 is TGTGCCAGCAGCTCAGTTAGGGGCACCGGGGAGCTGTTTTTT. V gene TRBV6-5 combines with J gene TRBJ2-2, with D possibly matching TRBD1 (5 bases). CDR3 length: 14 residues. V was clipped by 6 bases and J by 4 bases, with 12 bases between them. CDR1 MNHEY and CDR2 SVGAGI come from the germline V gene.

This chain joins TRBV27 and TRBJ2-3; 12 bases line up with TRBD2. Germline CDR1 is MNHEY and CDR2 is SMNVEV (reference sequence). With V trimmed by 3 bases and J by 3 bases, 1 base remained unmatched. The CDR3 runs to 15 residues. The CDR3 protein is CASSFGLAGTDTQYF. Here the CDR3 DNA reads TGTGCCAGCAGTTTCGGACTAGCGGGAACAGATACGCAGTATTTT.

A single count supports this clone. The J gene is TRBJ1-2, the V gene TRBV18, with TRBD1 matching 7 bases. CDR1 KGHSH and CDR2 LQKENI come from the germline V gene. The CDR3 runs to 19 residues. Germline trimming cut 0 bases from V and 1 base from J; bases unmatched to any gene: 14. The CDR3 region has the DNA TGTGCCAGCTCACCACCGAGTGGGGGACAGACCGAGGGTAACTATGGCTACACCTTC. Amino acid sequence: CASSPPSGGQTEGNYGYTF.

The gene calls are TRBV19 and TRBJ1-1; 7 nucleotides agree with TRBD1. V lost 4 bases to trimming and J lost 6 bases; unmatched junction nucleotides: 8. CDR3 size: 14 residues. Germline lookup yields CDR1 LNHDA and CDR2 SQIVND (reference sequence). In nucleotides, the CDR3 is TGTGCCAGTAGTAAGGGACAGCCTGGCGCTGAAGCTTTCTTT. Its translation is CASSKGQPGAEAFF.

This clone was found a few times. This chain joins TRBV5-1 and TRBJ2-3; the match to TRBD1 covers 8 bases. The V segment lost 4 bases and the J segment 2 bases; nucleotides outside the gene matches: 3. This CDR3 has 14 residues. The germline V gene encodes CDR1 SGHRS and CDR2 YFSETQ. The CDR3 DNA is TGCGCCAGCAGCCTGGGACAGGACACAGATACGCAGTATTTT. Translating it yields CASSLGQDTDTQYF.

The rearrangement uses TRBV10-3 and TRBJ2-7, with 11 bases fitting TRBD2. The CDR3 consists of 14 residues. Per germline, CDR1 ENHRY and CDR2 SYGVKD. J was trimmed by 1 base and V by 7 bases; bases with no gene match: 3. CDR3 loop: CAITGLADSYEQYF. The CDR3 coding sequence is TGTGCCATCACGGGACTAGCGGATTCCTACGAGCAGTACTTC.

The CDR3 region has the DNA TGTGCCAGCGGCAGCTATGGCTACACCTTC. It is translated as CASGSYGYTF. The genes are TRBV12-3 or TRBV12-4 and TRBJ1-2; D is uncertain. This CDR3 has 10 residues. The V end lost 8 bases, the J end lost 4 bases, and 5 bases lay between the germline ends.

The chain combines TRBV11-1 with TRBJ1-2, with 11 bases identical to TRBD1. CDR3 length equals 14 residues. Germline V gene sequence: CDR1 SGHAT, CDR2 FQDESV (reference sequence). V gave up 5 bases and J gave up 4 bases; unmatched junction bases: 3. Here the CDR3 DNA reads TGTGCCAGCAGCGTAGGACAGGGGGCCTATGGCTACACCTTC. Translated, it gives CASSVGQGAYGYTF.

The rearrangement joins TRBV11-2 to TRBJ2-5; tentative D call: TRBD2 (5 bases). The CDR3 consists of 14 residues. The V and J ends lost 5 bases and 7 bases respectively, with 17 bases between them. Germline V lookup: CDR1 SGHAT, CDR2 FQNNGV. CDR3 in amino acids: CASSDVRVLWTQYF. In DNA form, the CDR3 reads TGTGCCAGCAGCGATGTGAGGGTCTTGTGGACCCAGTACTTC.

The CDR3 spells CASSLQGTYGYTF. CDR3 bases: TGTGCCAGCAGCTTACAGGGTACCTATGGCTACACCTTC. The rearrangement joins TRBV5-6 to TRBJ1-2; TRBD1 might be the D (6 bases). Germline V gene lookup returns CDR1 SGHDT and CDR2 YYEEEE. V lost 2 bases and J 4 bases, leaving 9 bases between the germline ends. The CDR3 spans 13 residues.

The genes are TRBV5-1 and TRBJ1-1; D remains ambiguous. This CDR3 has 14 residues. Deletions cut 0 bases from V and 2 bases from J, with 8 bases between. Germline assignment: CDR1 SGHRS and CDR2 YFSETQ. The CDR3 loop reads CASSLAVINTEAFF. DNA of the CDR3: TGCGCCAGCAGCTTGGCAGTGATTAACACTGAAGCTTTCTTT. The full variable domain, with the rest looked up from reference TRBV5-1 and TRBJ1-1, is KAGVTQTPRYLIKTRGQQVTLSCSPISGHRSVSWYQQTPGQGLQFLFEYFSETQRNKGNFPGRFSGRQFSNSRSEMNVSTLELGDSALYLCASSLAVINTEAFFGQGTRLTVV.

The CDR3: CAWSPGQGIDEQYF. The CDR3 DNA follows: TGTGCCTGGAGTCCGGGACAGGGTATCGACGAGCAGTACTTC. The V gene is TRBV30, the J gene TRBJ2-7, with TRBD1 identical over 9 bases. Germline CDR1 GTSNPN, CDR2 SVGIG (reference sequence). This CDR3 comprises 14 residues. J was trimmed by 5 bases and V by 2 bases; bases with no gene match: 7.

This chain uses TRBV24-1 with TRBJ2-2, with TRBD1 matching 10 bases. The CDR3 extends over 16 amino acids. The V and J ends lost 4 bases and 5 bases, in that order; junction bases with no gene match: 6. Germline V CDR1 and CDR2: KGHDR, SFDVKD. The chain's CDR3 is CATSDPGQGETGELFF. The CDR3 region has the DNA TGTGCCACCAGTGACCCCGGACAGGGGGAGACCGGGGAGCTGTTTTTT.

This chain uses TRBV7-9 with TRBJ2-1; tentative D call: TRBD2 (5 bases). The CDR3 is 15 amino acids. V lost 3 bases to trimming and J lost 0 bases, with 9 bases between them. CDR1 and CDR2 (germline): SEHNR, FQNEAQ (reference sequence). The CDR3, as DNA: TGTGCCAGCAGCTTCGCTGGGAGCTCCTACAATGAGCAGTTCTTC. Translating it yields CASSFAGSSYNEQFF.

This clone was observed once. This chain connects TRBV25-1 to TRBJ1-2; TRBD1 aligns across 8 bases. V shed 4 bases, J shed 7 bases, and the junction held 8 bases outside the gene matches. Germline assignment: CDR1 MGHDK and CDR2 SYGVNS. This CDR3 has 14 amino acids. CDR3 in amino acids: CASSADRGARGYTF. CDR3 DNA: TGTGCCAGCAGTGCCGACAGGGGCGCGCGTGGCTACACCTTC.

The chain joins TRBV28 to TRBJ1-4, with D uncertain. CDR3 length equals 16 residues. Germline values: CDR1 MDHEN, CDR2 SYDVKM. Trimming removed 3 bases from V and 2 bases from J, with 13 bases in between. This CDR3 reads CASSFNSRGTNEKLFF. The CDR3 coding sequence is TGTGCCAGCAGTTTCAACAGCAGAGGGACTAATGAAAAACTGTTTTTT.

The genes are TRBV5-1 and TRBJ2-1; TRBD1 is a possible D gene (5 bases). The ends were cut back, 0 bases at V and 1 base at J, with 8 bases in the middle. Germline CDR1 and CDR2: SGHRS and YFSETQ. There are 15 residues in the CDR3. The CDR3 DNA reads TGCGCCAGCAGCTTGGCAGGGATTTCCTACAATGAGCAGTTCTTC. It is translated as CASSLAGISYNEQFF.

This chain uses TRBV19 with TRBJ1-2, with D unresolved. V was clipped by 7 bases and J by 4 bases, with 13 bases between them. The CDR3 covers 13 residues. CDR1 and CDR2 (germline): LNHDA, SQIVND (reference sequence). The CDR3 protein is CASTLDGVYGYTF. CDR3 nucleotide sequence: TGTGCCAGTACCTTGGACGGGGTCTATGGCTACACCTTC.

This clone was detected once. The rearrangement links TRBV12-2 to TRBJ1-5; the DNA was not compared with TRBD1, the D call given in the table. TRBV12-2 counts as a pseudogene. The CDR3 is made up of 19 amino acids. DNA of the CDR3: TGTGCAAGTCGCTTATTCCCCCCGAACATGGGGGCTGGCAATCAGCCCCAGCATTTT. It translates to CASRLFPPNMGAGNQPQHF.

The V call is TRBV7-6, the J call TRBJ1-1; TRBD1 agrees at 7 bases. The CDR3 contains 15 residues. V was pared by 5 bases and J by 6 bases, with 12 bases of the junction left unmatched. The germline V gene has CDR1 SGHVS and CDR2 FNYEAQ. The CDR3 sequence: CASSHPTGEYSEAFF. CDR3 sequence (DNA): TGTGCCAGCAGCCACCCCACAGGGGAATACTCTGAAGCTTTCTTT.

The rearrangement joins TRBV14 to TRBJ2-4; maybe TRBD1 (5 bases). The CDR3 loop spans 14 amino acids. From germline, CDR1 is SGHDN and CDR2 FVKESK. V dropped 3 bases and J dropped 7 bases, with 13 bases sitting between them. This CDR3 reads CASSQGRVSNIQYF. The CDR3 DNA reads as TGTGCCAGCAGCCAGGGCAGGGTATCGAACATTCAGTACTTC.

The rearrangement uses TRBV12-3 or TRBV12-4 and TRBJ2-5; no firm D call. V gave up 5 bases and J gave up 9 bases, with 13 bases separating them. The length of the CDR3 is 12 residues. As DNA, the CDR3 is TGTGCCAGCAGTCGTCCTTTCTCGGCCCAGTACTTC. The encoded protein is CASSRPFSAQYF.

The DNA for the CDR3 is TGTGCCAGCAGCCCCCGGGAGGGCACCGGGGAGCTGTTTTTT. Amino acid sequence: CASSPREGTGELFF. The chain is built from TRBV5-6 and TRBJ2-2; TRBD2 matches at 8 bases. Germline V gene lookup returns CDR1 SGHDT and CDR2 YYEEEE. The CDR3 runs to 14 residues. Trimming cost V 4 bases and J 4 bases; bases outside gene matches: 3.